Described below is a single TCR beta chain sequence and its context. Antigen specificity is unknown. CDR1 is SGHRS, CDR2 YFSETQ, per germline. This CDR3 region has 15 residues. The V and J ends lost 2 bases and 5 bases respectively, with 11 bases between them. TCRdb reprocessed the 5' RACE reads via MiXCR and lists one record per CDR3 protein. Of tens of thousands of distinct CDR3 sequences in the sample, 30% were seen once. General study results and limits: Tumor-infiltrating Treg TCR alpha and beta sequences overlapped most with tumor naive CD4+ T cells, then blood naive.

What was sequenced was tumor-infiltrating naive CD4+ T cells sorted from the breast tumor. Subset noted: naive CD4+ T cells, CD4+CD45RA+CD25-. The receptor comes from a female donor with breast cancer. The chain recombines TRBV5-1 with TRBJ1-6; perhaps TRBD1 as D (6 bases). CDR3 DNA sequence: TGCGCCAGCAGCTTTGGGGGCCGGGATAATTCACCCCTCCACTTT. This gives the protein CASSFGGRDNSPLHF.